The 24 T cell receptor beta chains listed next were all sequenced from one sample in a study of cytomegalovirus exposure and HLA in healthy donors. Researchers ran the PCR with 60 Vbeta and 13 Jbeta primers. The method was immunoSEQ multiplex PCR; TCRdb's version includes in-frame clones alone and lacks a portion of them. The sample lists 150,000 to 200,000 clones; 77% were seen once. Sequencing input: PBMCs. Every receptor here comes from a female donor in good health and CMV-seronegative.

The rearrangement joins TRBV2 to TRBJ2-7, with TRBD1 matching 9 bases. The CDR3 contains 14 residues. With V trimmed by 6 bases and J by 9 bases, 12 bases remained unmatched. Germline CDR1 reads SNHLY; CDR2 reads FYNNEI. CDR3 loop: CASRSGTGSSGQYF. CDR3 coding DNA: TGTGCCAGCAGGTCGGGGACAGGGAGTAGCGGGCAGTACTTC.

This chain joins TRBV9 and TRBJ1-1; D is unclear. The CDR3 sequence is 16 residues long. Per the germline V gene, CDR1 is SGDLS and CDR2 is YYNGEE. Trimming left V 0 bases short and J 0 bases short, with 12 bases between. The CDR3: CASSVVGSSVNTEAFF. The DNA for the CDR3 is TGTGCCAGCAGCGTAGTTGGGAGCAGCGTGAACACTGAAGCTTTCTTT.

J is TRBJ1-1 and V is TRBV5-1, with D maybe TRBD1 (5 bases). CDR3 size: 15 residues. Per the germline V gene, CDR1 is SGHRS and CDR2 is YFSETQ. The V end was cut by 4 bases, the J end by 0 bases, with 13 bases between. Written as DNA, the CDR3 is TGCGCCAGCAGCATTAGCACAGGAATGAACACTGAAGCTTTCTTT. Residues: CASSISTGMNTEAFF.

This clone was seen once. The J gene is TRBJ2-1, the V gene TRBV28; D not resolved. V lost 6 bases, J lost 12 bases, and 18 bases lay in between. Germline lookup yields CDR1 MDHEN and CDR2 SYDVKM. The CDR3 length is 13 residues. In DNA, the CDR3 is TGTGCCAGCAGCCGATCAGGATTAATGATGCAGTTCTTC. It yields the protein CASSRSGLMMQFF. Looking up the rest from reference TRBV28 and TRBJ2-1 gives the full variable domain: DVKVTQSSRYLVKRTGEKVFLECVQDMDHENMFWYRQDPGLGLRLIYFSYDVKMKEKGDIPEGYSVSREKKERFSLILESASTNQTSMYLCASSRSGLMMQFFGPGTRLTVL.

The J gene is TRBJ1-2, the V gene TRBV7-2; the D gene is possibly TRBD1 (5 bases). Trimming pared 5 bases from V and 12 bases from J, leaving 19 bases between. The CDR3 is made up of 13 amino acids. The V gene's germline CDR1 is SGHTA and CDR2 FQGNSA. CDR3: CASSQEGSWGHTF. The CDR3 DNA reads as TGTGCCAGCAGCCAGGAGGGGTCCTGGGGCCACACCTTC.

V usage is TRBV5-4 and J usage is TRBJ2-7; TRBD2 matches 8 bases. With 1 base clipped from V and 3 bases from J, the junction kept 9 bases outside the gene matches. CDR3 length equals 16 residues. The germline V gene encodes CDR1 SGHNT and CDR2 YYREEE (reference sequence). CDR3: CASSLWGGGTRYEQYF. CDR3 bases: TGTGCCAGCAGCTTGTGGGGCGGGGGGACCCGCTACGAGCAGTACTTC.

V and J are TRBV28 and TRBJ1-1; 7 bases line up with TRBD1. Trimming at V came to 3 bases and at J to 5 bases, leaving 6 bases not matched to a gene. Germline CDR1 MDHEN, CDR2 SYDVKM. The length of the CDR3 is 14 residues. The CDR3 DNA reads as TGTGCCAGCAGTTTGACAGGGAGTAGGACTGAAGCTTTCTTT. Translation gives CASSLTGSRTEAFF.

This chain's CDR3 is CASSGTGQGYYGYTF. DNA for the CDR3: TGTGCCAGCAGCGGAACCGGACAGGGGTACTATGGCTACACCTTC. The V gene is TRBV9, the J gene TRBJ1-2, with TRBD1 matching over 9 bases. Losses at the gene ends were 3 bases for V and 3 bases for J; bases not matched to a gene: 6. The germline V gene encodes CDR1 SGDLS and CDR2 YYNGEE. The CDR3 spans 15 residues. Variable domain in full (rest from reference TRBV9 and TRBJ1-2): DSGVTQTPKHLITATGQRVTLRCSPRSGDLSVYWYQQSLDQGLQFLIQYYNGEERAKGNILERFSAQQFPDLHSELNLSSLELGDSALYFCASSGTGQGYYGYTFGSGTRLTVV.

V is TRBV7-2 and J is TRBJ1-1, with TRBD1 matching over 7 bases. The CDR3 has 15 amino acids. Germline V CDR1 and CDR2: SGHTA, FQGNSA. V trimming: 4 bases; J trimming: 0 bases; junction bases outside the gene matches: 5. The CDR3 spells CASSSSGTVNTEAFF. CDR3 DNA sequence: TGTGCCAGCAGCTCCTCCGGGACAGTGAACACTGAAGCTTTCTTT.

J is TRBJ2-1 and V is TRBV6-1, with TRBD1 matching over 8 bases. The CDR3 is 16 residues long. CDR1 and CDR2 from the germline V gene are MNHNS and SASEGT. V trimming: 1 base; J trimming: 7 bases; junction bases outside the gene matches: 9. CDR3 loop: CASSEVLQGAGNEQFF. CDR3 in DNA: TGTGCCAGCAGTGAAGTTCTGCAGGGGGCGGGTAATGAGCAGTTCTTC.

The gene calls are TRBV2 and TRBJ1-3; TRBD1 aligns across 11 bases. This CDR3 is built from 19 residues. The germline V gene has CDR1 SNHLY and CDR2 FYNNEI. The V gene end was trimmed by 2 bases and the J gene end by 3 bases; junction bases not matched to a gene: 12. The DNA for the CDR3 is TGTGCCAGCAGTGAAAGGCGGACAGGGGGCCCCGTCAGTGGAAACACCATATATTTT. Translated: CASSERRTGGPVSGNTIYF.

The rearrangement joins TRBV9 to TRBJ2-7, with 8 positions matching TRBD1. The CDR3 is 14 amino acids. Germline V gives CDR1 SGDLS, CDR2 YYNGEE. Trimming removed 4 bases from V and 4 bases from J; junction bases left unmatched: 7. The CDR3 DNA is TGTGCCAGCAGCCCCGGGACAGGAGAATACGAGCAGTACTTC. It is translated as CASSPGTGEYEQYF.

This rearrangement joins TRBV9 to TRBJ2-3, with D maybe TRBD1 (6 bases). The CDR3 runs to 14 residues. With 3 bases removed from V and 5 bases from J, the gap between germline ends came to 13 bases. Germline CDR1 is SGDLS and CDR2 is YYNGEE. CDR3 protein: CASSEGVRGDTQYF. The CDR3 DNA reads TGTGCCAGCAGCGAGGGGGTACGAGGAGATACGCAGTATTTT.

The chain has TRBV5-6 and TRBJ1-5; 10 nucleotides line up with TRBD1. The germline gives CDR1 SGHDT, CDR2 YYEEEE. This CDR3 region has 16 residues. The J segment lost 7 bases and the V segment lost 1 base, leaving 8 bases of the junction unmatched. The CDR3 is CASSLFGTGDGQPQHF. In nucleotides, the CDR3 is TGTGCCAGCAGCTTGTTCGGGACAGGGGATGGGCAGCCCCAGCATTTT.

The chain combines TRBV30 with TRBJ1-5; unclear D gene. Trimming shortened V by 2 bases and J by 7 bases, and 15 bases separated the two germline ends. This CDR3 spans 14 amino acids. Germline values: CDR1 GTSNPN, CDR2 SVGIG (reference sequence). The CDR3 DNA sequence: TGTGCCTGGAGTAGAGGTGGGTTCGGACAGCCCCAGCATTTT. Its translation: CAWSRGGFGQPQHF.

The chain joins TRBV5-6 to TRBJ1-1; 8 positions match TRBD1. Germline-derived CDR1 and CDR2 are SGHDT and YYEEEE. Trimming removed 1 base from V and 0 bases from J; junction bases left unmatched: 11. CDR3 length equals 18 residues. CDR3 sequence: CASSLRSATGDMNTEAFF. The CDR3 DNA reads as TGTGCCAGCAGCTTGAGATCTGCGACAGGGGATATGAACACTGAAGCTTTCTTT.

CDR3 in amino acids: CASTPGVGGNQPQHF. The CDR3 DNA sequence: TGTGCCAGCACTCCCGGGGTTGGGGGCAATCAGCCCCAGCATTTT. The chain joins TRBV9 to TRBJ1-5, with D hard to call. This CDR3 spans 15 amino acids. V lost 6 bases to trimming and J lost 2 bases, with 15 bases between them. CDR1 SGDLS and CDR2 YYNGEE come from the germline V gene.

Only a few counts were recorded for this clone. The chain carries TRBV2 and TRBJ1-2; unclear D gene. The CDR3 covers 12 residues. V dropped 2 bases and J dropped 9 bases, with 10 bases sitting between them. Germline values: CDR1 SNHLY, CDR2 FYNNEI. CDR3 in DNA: TGTGCCAGCAGTGAAACCAGGTCGAGCTACACCTTC. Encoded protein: CASSETRSSYTF.

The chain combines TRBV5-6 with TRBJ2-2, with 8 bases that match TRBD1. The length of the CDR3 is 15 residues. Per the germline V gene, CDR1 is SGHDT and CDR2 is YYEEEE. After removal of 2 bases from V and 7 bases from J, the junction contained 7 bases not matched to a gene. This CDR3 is CASSLPRGLGGELFF. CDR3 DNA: TGTGCCAGCAGCTTACCCAGGGGGCTAGGCGGGGAGCTGTTTTTT.

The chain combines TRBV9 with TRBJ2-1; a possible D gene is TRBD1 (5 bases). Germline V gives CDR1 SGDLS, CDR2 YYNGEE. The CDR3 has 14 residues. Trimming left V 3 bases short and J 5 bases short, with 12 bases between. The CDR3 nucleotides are TGTGCCAGCAGCGATGCAACAGGAGACAATGAGCAGTTCTTC. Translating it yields CASSDATGDNEQFF.

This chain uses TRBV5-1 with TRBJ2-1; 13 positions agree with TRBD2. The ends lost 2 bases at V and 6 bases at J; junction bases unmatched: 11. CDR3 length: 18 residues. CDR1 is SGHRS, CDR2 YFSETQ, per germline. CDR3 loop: CASSLRTSGSNVPNEQFF. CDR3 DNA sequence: TGCGCCAGCAGCTTAAGGACTAGCGGGAGTAATGTGCCCAATGAGCAGTTCTTC.

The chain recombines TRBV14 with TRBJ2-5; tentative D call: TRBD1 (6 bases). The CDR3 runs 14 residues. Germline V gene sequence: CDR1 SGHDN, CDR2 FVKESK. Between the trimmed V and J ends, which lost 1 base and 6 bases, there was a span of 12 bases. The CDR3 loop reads CASSQASGVQTQYF. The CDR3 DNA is TGTGCCAGCAGCCAAGCTTCAGGGGTACAGACCCAGTACTTC.

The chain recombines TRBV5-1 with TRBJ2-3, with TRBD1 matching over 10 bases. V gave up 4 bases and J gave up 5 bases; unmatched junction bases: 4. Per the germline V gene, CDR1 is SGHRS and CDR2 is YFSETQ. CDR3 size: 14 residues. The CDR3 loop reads CASSPGQGLDTQYF. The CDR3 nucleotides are TGCGCCAGCAGCCCGGGACAGGGGTTAGATACGCAGTATTTT.

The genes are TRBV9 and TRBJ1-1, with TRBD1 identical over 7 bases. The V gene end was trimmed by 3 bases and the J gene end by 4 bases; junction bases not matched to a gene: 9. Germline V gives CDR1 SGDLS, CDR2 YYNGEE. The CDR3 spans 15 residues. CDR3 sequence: CASSEVRGFSTEAFF. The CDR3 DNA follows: TGTGCCAGCAGCGAAGTCAGGGGGTTTAGCACTGAAGCTTTCTTT.